A single sample is the source of the 18 T cell receptor beta chains below, sequenced in a study of blood T cell repertoires in COVID-19. Here immunoSEQ multiplex PCR was the method, and the copy in TCRdb shows in-frame clones only, minus some. Of more than 250,000 clones listed, roughly nine tenths are singletons. Sequenced material: PBMCs or T cells enriched from blood (not recorded which). The receptors derive from a woman in her twenties or thirties who had recovered from COVID-19.

V usage is TRBV18 and J usage is TRBJ1-3; D gene ambiguous. The germline V gene encodes CDR1 KGHSH and CDR2 LQKENI. Trimming took off 10 bases at V and 0 bases at J, with 10 bases between the two ends. The CDR3 contains 13 residues. The CDR3 nucleotides are TGTGCCACTCAGACAAGCTCTGGAAACACCATATATTTT. This sequence encodes CATQTSSGNTIYF.

The chain carries TRBV7-2 and TRBJ1-2; D may be TRBD1 (5 bases). V lost 1 base to trimming and J lost 8 bases, with 17 bases between them. The CDR3 extends over 15 amino acids. CDR1 and CDR2 (germline): SGHTA, FQGNSA. The DNA for the CDR3 is TGTGCCAGCAGCTTAGTCGGCAGGGCCCTCAGCGGCTACACCTTC. Encoded protein: CASSLVGRALSGYTF.

The rearrangement joins TRBV21-1 to TRBJ1-2. TRBV21-1 is labeled a pseudogene. The CDR3 is made up of 16 amino acids. The CDR3 region is CASSKARSPTGGGYTF. DNA of the CDR3: TGTGCCAGCAGCAAAGCGCGATCCCCCACCGGGGGGGGCTACACCTTC.

The chain's CDR3 is CASSFNRANGEQYF. The DNA of the CDR3 is TGTGCCAGCAGCTTTAACAGGGCAAATGGCGAGCAGTACTTC. The V gene is TRBV11-2, the J gene TRBJ2-7; weak D call: TRBD1 (6 bases). The V end was cut by 3 bases, the J end by 6 bases, with 15 bases between. This CDR3 has 14 amino acids. In germline, CDR1 is SGHAT, CDR2 FQNNGV.

V is TRBV7-3 and J is TRBJ2-6, with TRBD2 identical over 15 bases. V lost 5 bases to trimming and J lost 0 bases; unmatched junction nucleotides: 14. Germline CDR1 and CDR2: SGHTA and FQGTGA. This CDR3 contains 22 residues. The CDR3 region has the DNA TGTGCCAGCAGCCCCCGGTTAATGTCGGGACTAGCGGGGGGCTCTGGGGCCAACGTCCTGACTTTC. Translating it yields CASSPRLMSGLAGGSGANVLTF.

The chain uses TRBV10-3 and TRBJ1-2, with 9 bases matching TRBD1. In germline, CDR1 is ENHRY, CDR2 SYGVKD. This CDR3 has 14 amino acids. V gave up 6 bases and J gave up 3 bases; unmatched junction bases: 5. The CDR3 DNA follows: TGTGCCATCAGCCCGACAGGGGGGGACTATGGCTACACCTTC. The encoded protein is CAISPTGGDYGYTF.

This clone was seen only a few times. The chain has TRBV3-1 (or the pseudogene TRBV3-2) and TRBJ2-6, with TRBD2 as a possible D gene (6 bases). Germline-derived CDR1 and CDR2 are LGHDT and YNNKEL (reference sequence). The CDR3 is 18 amino acids. Trimming took off 0 bases at V and 0 bases at J, with 12 bases between the two ends. DNA for the CDR3: TGTGCCAGCAGCCAAGACCTCGGGGGAACCTCTGGGGCCAACGTCCTGACTTTC. Its protein is CASSQDLGGTSGANVLTF.

The J gene is TRBJ2-1, the V gene TRBV11-2; tentative D call: TRBD1 (5 bases). The ends were cut back, 4 bases at V and 0 bases at J, with 10 bases in the middle. CDR1 and CDR2 (germline): SGHAT, FQNNGV. This CDR3 region has 15 residues. The CDR3 sequence: CASSSGSGSYNEQFF. DNA of the CDR3: TGTGCCAGCAGCTCAGGGTCCGGCTCCTACAATGAGCAGTTCTTC.

The chain uses TRBV28 and TRBJ1-2, with TRBD1 identical over 8 bases. The CDR3 has 14 amino acids. Germline lookup yields CDR1 MDHEN and CDR2 SYDVKM. With V trimmed by 5 bases and J by 5 bases, 7 bases remained unmatched. The CDR3 reads CASSPQDRVYGYTF. The CDR3 DNA reads TGTGCCAGCAGTCCCCAGGACAGGGTGTATGGCTACACCTTC.

CDR3 sequence: CASSQELGDRLGNTIYF. The CDR3 nucleotides are TGCGCCAGCAGCCAAGAGCTGGGCGACAGATTGGGAAACACCATATATTTT. V is TRBV4-3 and J is TRBJ1-3, with D perhaps matching TRBD1 (5 bases). This CDR3 has 17 amino acids. V lost 0 bases, J lost 4 bases, and 16 bases lay in between. Germline assignment: CDR1 LGHNA and CDR2 YSLEER.

V is TRBV5-1 and J is TRBJ1-1; TRBD1 matches at 8 bases. Germline V lookup: CDR1 SGHRS, CDR2 YFSETQ. CDR3 length: 14 residues. Trimming took 7 bases from V and 4 from J; bases not matched to a gene: 9. The CDR3 loop reads CASGQGGAGTEAFF. The CDR3 DNA is TGCGCCAGCGGACAGGGTGGCGCCGGCACTGAAGCTTTCTTT.

V is TRBV29-1 and J is TRBJ1-2; D is possibly TRBD1 (6 bases). The CDR3 sequence is 13 residues long. Germline V lookup: CDR1 SQVTM, CDR2 ANQGSEA. The V and J ends lost 7 bases and 4 bases respectively, with 16 bases between them. CDR3 coding DNA: TGCAGCGCCGGCGCGGGGGGCCGCTATGGCTACACCTTC. It codes for CSAGAGGRYGYTF.

The genes are TRBV28 and TRBJ2-1, with 8 positions matching TRBD2. Per the germline V gene, CDR1 is MDHEN and CDR2 is SYDVKM. The CDR3 has 16 amino acids. Germline trimming cut 5 bases from V and 0 bases from J; bases unmatched to any gene: 6. The CDR3 region has the DNA TGTGCCAGCAGTCTCATGGCGGGGGGCTCCTACAATGAGCAGTTCTTC. Its translation is CASSLMAGGSYNEQFF.

The chain combines TRBV28 with TRBJ1-2, with D perhaps TRBD1 (6 bases). V lost 2 bases and J 4 bases, leaving 11 bases between the germline ends. The CDR3 sequence is 14 residues long. Germline-derived CDR1 and CDR2 are MDHEN and SYDVKM. The CDR3: CASSLGGSPYGYTF. DNA for the CDR3: TGTGCCAGCAGTTTAGGGGGCAGCCCCTATGGCTACACCTTC.

The chain recombines TRBV14 with TRBJ1-1, with 9 bases matching TRBD1. Trimming cost V 3 bases and J 5 bases; bases outside gene matches: 7. Per the germline V gene, CDR1 is SGHDN and CDR2 is FVKESK. There are 15 residues in the CDR3. CDR3 nucleotide sequence: TGTGCCAGCAGCCAGCATGGGACAGGGAGGACTGAAGCTTTCTTT. Its protein product is CASSQHGTGRTEAFF. Full variable domain (missing parts from reference TRBV14 and TRBJ1-1): EAGVTQFPSHSVIEKGQTVTLRCDPISGHDNLYWYRRVMGKEIKFLLHFVKESKQDESGMPNNRFLAERTGGTYSTLKVQPAELEDSGVYFCASSQHGTGRTEAFFGQGTRLTVV.

The V call is TRBV7-8, the J call TRBJ2-7; 7 bases align to TRBD2. CDR3 length equals 16 residues. Germline loops: CDR1 SGHVS, CDR2 FQNEAQ. The V segment lost 3 bases and the J segment 5 bases; nucleotides outside the gene matches: 13. Here the CDR3 reads CASSLGSGRFYNEQYF. As DNA, the CDR3 is TGTGCCAGCAGCTTGGGTTCCGGGAGGTTTTACAACGAGCAGTACTTC.

The chain has TRBV7-3 and TRBJ1-2; 7 bases are shared with TRBD1. Germline V gene sequence: CDR1 SGHTA, CDR2 FQGTGA. The junction had 4 bases not matched to a gene; V was cut back by 2 bases and J by 1 base. The CDR3 is 15 residues long. The CDR3 DNA reads TGTGCCAGCAGCTTACAGGGGGGAGGTAACTATGGCTACACCTTC. Its translation is CASSLQGGGNYGYTF.

The chain joins TRBV9 to TRBJ1-3; D is ambiguous. Trimming shortened V by 0 bases and J by 0 bases, and 4 bases separated the two germline ends. This CDR3 contains 14 residues. Germline V gene lookup returns CDR1 SGDLS and CDR2 YYNGEE. This chain's CDR3 is CASSVDFSGNTIYF. The DNA of the CDR3 is TGTGCCAGCAGCGTAGACTTCTCTGGAAACACCATATATTTT.